This T cell receptor beta chain appears in the sequencing data of a study of radiation and T cells in renal cell carcinoma. Profiling relied on immunoSEQ multiplex PCR, and the TCRdb table lists in-frame clones only, not all of them. The table lists approximately 150,000 clones, about 85% of them singletons. Germline V gene sequence: CDR1 MNHNS, CDR2 SASEGT. Trimming shortened V by 3 bases and J by 3 bases, and 9 bases separated the two germline ends. The CDR3 sequence is 14 residues long. Time point denoted: baseline pretreatment blood. Treatment denoted: 15 Gy SBRT to primary tumor, nephrectomy 4 weeks later. General study results and limits: In blood, top tumor clones expanded by 2 weeks, shrinking by 4.

A note on this clone: Antigen: not known.

The origin of this receptor is a woman in her seventies with renal cell carcinoma. The specimen comprised blood, sampled from a patient whose treatment included radiotherapy and nephrectomy. The rearrangement uses TRBV6-1 and TRBJ1-5; D remains ambiguous. The CDR3 spells CASSDGRFNQPQHF. DNA for the CDR3: TGTGCCAGCAGTGACGGACGGTTCAATCAGCCCCAGCATTTT.